The clone carrying this T cell receptor beta chain was counted a few times. Its matching antigen is unknown. This entry belongs to a study of T cells in localized non-small cell lung cancer. Findings and limits, study-wide: Only one tumor region went through sequencing, so heterogeneity may still be there.

Sequencing was performed with immunoSEQ multiplex PCR; in TCRdb, only in-frame clones are kept and a portion is missing. The table has thousands of clones, approximately 25% seen once. The sample here was lung tumor tissue, taken before any cancer treatment. This TCR was recovered from a female donor of 60 years or more with stage I lung adenocarcinoma.

The CDR3 loop is CASSQGTGGAAGANVLTF. The CDR3, as DNA: TGTGCCAGCAGCCAAGGCACCGGGGGGGCAGCTGGGGCCAACGTCCTGACTTTC. The chain recombines TRBV11-3 with TRBJ2-6, with TRBD2 identical over 8 bases. The J segment lost 2 bases and the V segment lost 5 bases, leaving 11 bases of the junction unmatched. This CDR3 has 18 amino acids. Looked up from germline, CDR1 is SGHNT and CDR2 is YENEEA.